Here is one T cell receptor (beta chain) with its context. The protocol was immunoSEQ multiplex PCR, while the TCRdb copy is restricted to in-frame clones and leaves out a portion. The data hold some 80,000 clones, with around four fifths observed a single time. This entry is derived from a study of blood T cell repertoires in COVID-19. Sequenced input: peripheral blood. This receptor was identified in an elderly man with active or convalescent COVID-19.

The CDR3 DNA reads TGTGCCAGCAGTTTATCCCCTACTAGCGGGGGGGCAGATACGCAGTATTTT. Amino acids: CASSLSPTSGGADTQYF. The rearrangement joins TRBV28 to TRBJ2-3, with 13 bases matching TRBD2. Germline assignment: CDR1 MDHEN and CDR2 SYDVKM. This CDR3 contains 17 residues. The trim removed 1 base at V and 4 bases at J, leaving 5 bases unmatched.